The present TCR beta chain was sequenced within a study of STAT5B mutations in CD4+ large granular lymphocyte leukemia. Regarding the study as a whole: About 24% of private leukemic clonotypes occurred rarely in other patients' non-leukemic repertoires.

This was a survey-level run. The method was immunoSEQ multiplex PCR; TCRdb's version includes in-frame clones alone and lacks a portion of them. The data contain 45,000 to 55,000 clones, about 70% of them singletons. This clone is a singleton in its sample. Its antigen is still unknown. Trimming took 6 bases from V and 6 from J; bases not matched to a gene: 11. The CDR3 consists of 16 residues. CDR1 SNHLY and CDR2 FYNNEI come from the germline V gene. Sequenced material: CD4+ T cells from blood buffy coats. The V and J genes are TRBV2 and TRBJ2-4, with TRBD2 matching 10 bases. This receptor was obtained from a human donor in good health. The CDR3 reads CASSGSGGRVGNIQYF. The CDR3 bases are TGTGCCAGCAGCGGTAGCGGGGGGCGGGTTGGAAACATTCAGTACTTC.